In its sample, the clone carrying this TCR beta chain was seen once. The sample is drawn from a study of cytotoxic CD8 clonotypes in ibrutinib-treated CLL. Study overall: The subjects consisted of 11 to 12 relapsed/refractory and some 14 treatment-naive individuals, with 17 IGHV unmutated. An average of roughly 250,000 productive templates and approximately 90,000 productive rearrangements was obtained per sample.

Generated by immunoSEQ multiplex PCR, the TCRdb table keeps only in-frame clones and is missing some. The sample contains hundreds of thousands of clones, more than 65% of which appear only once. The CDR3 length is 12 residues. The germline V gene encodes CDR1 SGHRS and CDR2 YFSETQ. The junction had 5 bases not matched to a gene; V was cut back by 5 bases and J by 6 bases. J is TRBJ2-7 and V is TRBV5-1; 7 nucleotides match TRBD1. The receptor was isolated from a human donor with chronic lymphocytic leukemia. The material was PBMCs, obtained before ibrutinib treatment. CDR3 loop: CASRDNRGEQYF. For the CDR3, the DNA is TGCGCCAGCAGGGACAACAGGGGCGAGCAGTACTTC.